The subject of this entry is one TCR beta chain. What antigen it recognizes has not been identified. Base qualities are not at hand, and no much larger clone is one base apart. Collaborating institutions collected whole blood in K2EDTA tubes following their own protocols. For TCRbeta analysis, collaborators shipped samples in one of three forms: frozen whole blood, isolated PBMCs, or DNA extracted from either of those sample types. Sequences SGHRS (CDR1) and YFSETQ (CDR2) are obtained from the germline V gene. A distance of 15 bases separates the germline ends of V and J, which lose 5 bases and 2 bases respectively. From cysteine to phenylalanine, the CDR3 is 15 amino acids long. The DNA shown is the 45-base CDR3, in frame from base 1. TCRbeta CDR3 regions were amplified from genomic DNA using the immunoSEQ Assay, a bias-controlled multiplex PCR. On the study's bioinformatics: The number of nucleated cells in each sample was estimated by amplification of reference gene primers within the assay. Sequence reads were collapsed and filtered to measure the absolute abundance of every unique TCRbeta CDR3 rearrangement. Productive Simpson clonality was computed per sample as the square root of Simpson's diversity index over productive rearrangements. The clones in this table, taken by TCRdb from immuneACCESS, are in-frame only. Not every clone is retained; where verified, under half of the shortfall comes from an unresolved V gene, and the cause of the rest is unknown. V, J and clone size derive from that table, while D and trimming were established from the DNA sequence. The table for this sample lists roughly 56,000 clones; around four fifths of them were counted only once. Roughly 5% of the sample lies in the top ten.

These data originate in a study of blood T cell repertoires in COVID-19 (dated by TCRdb to about 2020). Describing the broader study: Samples covering the acute and convalescent phases of COVID-19 were provided by collaborators in the United States, Italy and Spain. The dataset comprised deeply sampled blood TCRbeta repertoires from subjects exposed to, actively infected with, or recovered from COVID-19. A de-identified subject ID, COVID-19 status, age in years and sex were almost always included in the sample metadata. The samples were drawn from the first 160 participants of the ongoing ImmuneRACE study and from 1,254 subjects provided by 6 global collaborators. The repertoires were made available in a free public database intended to serve as a resource for research on the immune response to SARS-CoV-2. The material from the prospective study consisted of cDNA or gDNA derived from T cells, B-cell-depleted T cells, or PBMCs. HLA class I and class II types, where available, came from metadata supplied by the sample provider rather than from assay-based typing. The paper's findings and limits, for the study overall: The quantity of clinical and demographic metadata differed by source and by participant and was supplied without curation.

This clonotype was sampled from a man aged 65-85 years with acute or convalescent COVID-19. Material: peripheral blood. The chain is encoded by TRBV5-1 joined to TRBJ2-3, with a tentative D gene TRBD2 over 5 matching bases. The DNA is as follows: TGCGCCAGCAGACGAATGGACTCAACCACAGATACGCAGTATTTT. This translates into CASRRMDSTTDTQYF.